This T cell receptor beta chain was sequenced in a study of blood T cell repertoires in COVID-19 (dated by TCRdb to 2019 to 2021). For the wider study: Collaborator samples came from the United States, Italy and Spain and covered acute and convalescent phases of COVID-19. A de-identified subject ID, COVID-19 status, age in years and sex were almost always included in the sample metadata. Deeply sampled blood TCRbeta repertoires from subjects exposed to, actively infected with, or recovered from COVID-19 were included in the dataset. Where available, HLA class I and class II types were taken from metadata supplied by the sample provider and were not determined by assay-based typing. The samples were drawn from the first 160 participants of the ongoing ImmuneRACE study and from more than 1,000 subjects provided by 6 global collaborators. The material from the prospective study consisted of cDNA or gDNA derived from T cells, B-cell-depleted T cells, or PBMCs. A freely available public database, intended as a resource for researchers studying the immune response to SARS-CoV-2, is where the repertoires were released. Study-level results and caveats: The amount of clinical and demographic metadata varied by source and participant and was provided uncurated.

Whole blood was collected in K2EDTA tubes by collaborating institutions according to the institutions' own protocols. For TCRbeta analysis, collaborator samples were shipped as frozen whole blood, as isolated PBMCs, or as DNA extracted from either sample type. Cut back by 9 bases and 4 bases, the V and J ends lie 14 bases apart. CDR1 SNHLY and CDR2 FYNNEI were looked up in the germline V gene. The CDR3 numbers 13 residues from cysteine through phenylalanine. Just CDR3 DNA is preserved here, 39 bases in frame from base 1. This clone occurred a few times. Its target antigen remains unknown. Base qualities are missing; no much larger clone stands one base away. TCRbeta CDR3 regions were amplified from genomic DNA by means of the immunoSEQ Assay, a bias-controlled multiplex PCR. In the authors' own workflow: The number of nucleated cells in each sample was estimated from the amplification of reference gene primers within the assay. To quantify the absolute abundance of each unique TCRbeta CDR3 rearrangement, sequence reads were collapsed and filtered. For each sample, productive Simpson clonality was calculated by taking the square root of Simpson's diversity index across productive rearrangements. Drawn from immuneACCESS, this table holds only the in-frame rearrangements with V and J called that TCRdb kept. Clones are partly lost; checked studies trace under half to an unresolved V gene and leave the rest unexplained. The V and J calls and clone size come from that table; D and trimming were worked out from the DNA. For this sample the table gives roughly 80,000 clones, of which 65% to 85% were detected only once. The top ten clones comprise about 5.6% of the sample.

This TCR came from a man in his fifties or sixties with active or convalescent COVID-19. This sequence uses TRBV2 and TRBJ2-3, and TRBD2 may be the D gene, going by 6 matching bases. The sample comprised peripheral blood. The sequenced DNA: TGTGCCAGGGCATGGGGGGAGGCAGATACGCAGTATTTT. Its translation reads: CARAWGEADTQYF.